This T cell receptor beta chain emerged from a study of shared clonotypes between healthy human individuals. Study-wide context: The donor group consisted of a couple of women and a few men, aged 18 to 49. Each donor's CD8 memory used one plate, CD8 naive two, each CD4 subset three. General observations from the study: Generation of non-shared clonotypes was less probable than generation of clonotypes shared by all four donors. In this cohort, only blood was sampled, and tissue repertoires likely differ.

Trimming took off 4 bases at V and 3 bases at J, with 16 bases between the two ends. The CDR3 has 15 residues. Germline V lookup: CDR1 KGHSH, CDR2 LQKENI. The count of this clone is one. The antigen is undetermined. Method: immunoSEQ multiplex PCR; TCRdb's copy keeps in-frame clones and lacks some. This table has 2 million to 2.5 million clones, approximately 95% appearing once. Material for sequencing was naive CD4+ T cells sorted from blood. Subset defined: CD45RA+ positively selected. The TCR was taken from a man aged 18 to 30 in good health. The rearrangement uses TRBV18 and TRBJ2-7; maybe TRBD2 (5 bases). The CDR3 region has the DNA TGTGCCAGCTCACGAAAGTCCGTAGCGAACTACGAGCAGTACTTC. As protein: CASSRKSVANYEQYF.